This T cell receptor (beta chain) was identified during a study of CD8 T cells in ankylosing spondylitis. Study-level results: Roughly eight highly homologous variants made up a TCR beta motif, and this motif appeared characteristic of ankylosing spondylitis blood. The authors reported significant enrichment of disease-linked clones in matched ankylosing spondylitis synovial fluid. Certain motif variants had earlier been reported in reactive arthritis synovial fluid and blood.

For TCR beta, libraries came from quantitative 5'-RACE with molecular barcodes. One entry per CDR3 protein results from TCRdb running MiXCR on the 5' RACE reads. Here the sample spans about 13,000 distinct CDR3 sequences, approximately 3% being singletons. The germline V gene encodes CDR1 SGDLS and CDR2 YYNGEE. The CDR3 is 16 residues long. The V end was cut by 0 bases, the J end by 2 bases, with 14 bases between. This clonotype occurred many times. The antigen is not known. The sequence came from a male donor with ankylosing spondylitis or in good health (not recorded which). This sequence joins TRBV9 and TRBJ2-5; maybe TRBD1 (6 bases). The sample taken for sequencing was blood, either unsorted or a sorted T cell fraction (not recorded which). CDR3 sequence reads: CASSVATGQLQETQYF. The DNA for the CDR3 is TGTGCCAGCAGCGTAGCTACAGGACAGCTACAAGAGACCCAGTACTTC. Drawing the rest from reference TRBV9 and TRBJ2-5, the complete variable domain is DSGVTQTPKHLITATGQRVTLRCSPRSGDLSVYWYQQSLDQGLQFLIQYYNGEERAKGNILERFSAQQFPDLHSELNLSSLELGDSALYFCASSVATGQLQETQYFGPGTRLLVL.